This TCR beta chain is from a study of blood T cell repertoires in COVID-19. This clone showed up just a few times. The method was immunoSEQ multiplex PCR; TCRdb's version includes in-frame clones alone and lacks a portion of them. The table records roughly 250,000 clones, roughly three quarters of them present only once. Germline CDR1 reads SGHNT; CDR2 reads YYREEE (reference sequence). This CDR3 comprises 15 residues. J gave up 5 bases and V 6 bases, and 10 bases lay outside the gene matches. The TCR sequence derives from a woman in her thirties or forties with active or convalescent COVID-19. The sample comprised peripheral blood. This chain links TRBV5-4 with TRBJ2-2, with 7 bases aligning to TRBD2. CDR3 DNA: TGTGCCAGCATAGGCCCTGGGGGAGGGACCGGGGAGCTGTTTTTT. This translates into CASIGPGGGTGELFF.